This TCR beta chain was documented in a study of naive and memory T cell subsets. TCR cDNA received a 3' ligated oligonucleotide that carried a UMI. Whole blood, 2 to 2.5 ml, came from adult healthy volunteers. Unsorted total RNA, roughly 1 to 1,100 ng, was DNase treated before reverse transcription. The SP2 primer and nested alpha and beta constant region primers amplified ligated cDNA in four rounds. Reverse transcription of blood and skin TCR RNA was primed at alpha and beta constant regions. One entry per CDR3 protein results from TCRdb running MiXCR on the 5' RACE reads. Here the sample spans roughly 60,000 distinct CDR3 sequences, over 7% being singletons. Germline V gene data show CDR1 as MNHEY and CDR2 as SVGAGI. J was trimmed by 3 bases and V by 2 bases; bases with no gene match: 2. This CDR3 is built from 14 residues. Many counts were recorded for this clonotype.

The source is a male donor in good health. This chain connects TRBV6-5 to TRBJ2-3; 7 bases agree with TRBD2. The CDR3 bases are TGTGCCAGCAGTTACCTAGCGGATACAGATACGCAGTATTTT. Its protein is CASSYLADTDTQYF.